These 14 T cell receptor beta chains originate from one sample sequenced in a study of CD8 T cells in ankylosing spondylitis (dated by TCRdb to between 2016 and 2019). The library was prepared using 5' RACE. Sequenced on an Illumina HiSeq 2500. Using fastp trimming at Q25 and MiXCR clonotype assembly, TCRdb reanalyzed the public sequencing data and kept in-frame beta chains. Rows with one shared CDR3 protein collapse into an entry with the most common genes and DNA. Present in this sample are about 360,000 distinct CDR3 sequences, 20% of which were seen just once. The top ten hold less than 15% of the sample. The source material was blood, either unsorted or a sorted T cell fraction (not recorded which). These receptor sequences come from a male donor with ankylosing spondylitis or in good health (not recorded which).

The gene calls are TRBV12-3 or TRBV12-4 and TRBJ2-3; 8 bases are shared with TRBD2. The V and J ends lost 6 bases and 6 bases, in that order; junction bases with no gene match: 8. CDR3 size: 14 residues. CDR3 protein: CASSPGLARDTQYF. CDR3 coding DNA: TGTGCCAGCAGCCCCGGACTAGCCAGGGATACGCAGTATTTT.

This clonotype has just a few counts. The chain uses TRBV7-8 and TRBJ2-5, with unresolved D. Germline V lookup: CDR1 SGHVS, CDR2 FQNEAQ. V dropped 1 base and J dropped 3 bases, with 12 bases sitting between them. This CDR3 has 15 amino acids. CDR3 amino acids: CASSLVSWAEETQYF. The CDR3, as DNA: TGTGCCAGCAGCTTAGTGTCGTGGGCAGAAGAGACCCAGTACTTC.

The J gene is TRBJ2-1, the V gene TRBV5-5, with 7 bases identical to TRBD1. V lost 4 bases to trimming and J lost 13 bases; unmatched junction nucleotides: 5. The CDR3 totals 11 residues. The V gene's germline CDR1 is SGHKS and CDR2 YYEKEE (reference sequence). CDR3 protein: CASSPGQQQFF. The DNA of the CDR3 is TGTGCCAGCAGCCCGGGACAGCAACAGTTCTTC.

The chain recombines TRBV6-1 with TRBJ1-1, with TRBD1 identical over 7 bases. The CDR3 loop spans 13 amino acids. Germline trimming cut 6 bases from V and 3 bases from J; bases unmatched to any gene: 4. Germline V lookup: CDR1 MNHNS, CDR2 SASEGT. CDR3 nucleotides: TGTGCCAGCAGGCTCGACAGGGACACTGAAGCTTTCTTT. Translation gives CASRLDRDTEAFF.

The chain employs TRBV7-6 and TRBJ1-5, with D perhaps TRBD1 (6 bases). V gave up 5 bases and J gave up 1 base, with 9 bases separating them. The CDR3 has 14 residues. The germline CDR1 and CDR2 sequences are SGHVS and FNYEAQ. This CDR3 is CASSRGGSNQPQHF. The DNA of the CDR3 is TGTGCCAGCAGCAGGGGGGGGAGCAATCAGCCCCAGCATTTT.

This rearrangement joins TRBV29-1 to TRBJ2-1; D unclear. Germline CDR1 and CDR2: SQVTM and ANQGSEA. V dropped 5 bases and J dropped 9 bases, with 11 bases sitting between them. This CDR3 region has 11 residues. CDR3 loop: CSVPLGTEQFF. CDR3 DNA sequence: TGCAGCGTTCCATTGGGTACTGAGCAGTTCTTC.

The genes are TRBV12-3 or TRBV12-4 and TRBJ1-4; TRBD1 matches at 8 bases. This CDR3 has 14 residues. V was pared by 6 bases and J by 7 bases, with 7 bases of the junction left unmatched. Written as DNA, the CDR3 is TGTGCCAGCAGGCCGACAGGGGAGGCTGAAAAACTGTTTTTT. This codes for CASRPTGEAEKLFF.

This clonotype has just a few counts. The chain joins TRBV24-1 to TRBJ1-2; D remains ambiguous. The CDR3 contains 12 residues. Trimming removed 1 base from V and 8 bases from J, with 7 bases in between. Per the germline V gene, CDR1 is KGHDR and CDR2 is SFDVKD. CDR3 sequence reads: CATSDLMGGYTF. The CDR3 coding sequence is TGTGCCACCAGTGATTTAATGGGCGGCTACACCTTC.

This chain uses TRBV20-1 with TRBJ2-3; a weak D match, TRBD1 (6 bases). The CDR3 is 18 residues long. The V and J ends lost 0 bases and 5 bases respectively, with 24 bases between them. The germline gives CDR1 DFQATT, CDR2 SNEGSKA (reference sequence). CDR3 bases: TGCAGTGCTAGAGATTGGACCCGGGAAACAGGGATGGTAGATACGCAGTATTTT. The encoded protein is CSARDWTRETGMVDTQYF.

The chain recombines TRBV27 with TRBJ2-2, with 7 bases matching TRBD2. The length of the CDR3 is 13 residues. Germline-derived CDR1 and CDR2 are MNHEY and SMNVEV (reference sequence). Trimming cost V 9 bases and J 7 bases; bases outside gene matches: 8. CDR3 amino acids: CASRWGGDGELFF. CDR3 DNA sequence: TGTGCCAGTCGCTGGGGAGGGGACGGGGAGCTGTTTTTT.

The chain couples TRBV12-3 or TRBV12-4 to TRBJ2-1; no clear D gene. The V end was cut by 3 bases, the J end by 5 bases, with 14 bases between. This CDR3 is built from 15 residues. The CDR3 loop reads CASSFILDPNNEQFF. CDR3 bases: TGTGCCAGCAGTTTTATATTGGACCCCAACAATGAGCAGTTCTTC.

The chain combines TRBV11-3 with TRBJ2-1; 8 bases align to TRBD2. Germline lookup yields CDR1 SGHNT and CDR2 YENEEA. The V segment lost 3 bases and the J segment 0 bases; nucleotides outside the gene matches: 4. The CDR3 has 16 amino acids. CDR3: CASSFGGVSSYNEQFF. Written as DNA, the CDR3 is TGTGCCAGCAGCTTCGGGGGGGTAAGCTCCTACAATGAGCAGTTCTTC.

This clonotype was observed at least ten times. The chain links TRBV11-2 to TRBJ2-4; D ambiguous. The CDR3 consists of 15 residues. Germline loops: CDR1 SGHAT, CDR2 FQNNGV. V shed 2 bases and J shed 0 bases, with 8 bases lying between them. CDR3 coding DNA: TGTGCCAGCAGCTTATATGGGTCAGCCAAAAACATTCAGTACTTC. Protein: CASSLYGSAKNIQYF.

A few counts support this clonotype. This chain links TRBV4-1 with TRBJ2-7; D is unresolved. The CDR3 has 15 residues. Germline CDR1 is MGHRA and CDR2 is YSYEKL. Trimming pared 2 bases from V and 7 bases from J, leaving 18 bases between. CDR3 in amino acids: CASSQQTGPHWEQYF. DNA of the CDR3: TGCGCCAGCAGCCAACAAACTGGCCCACACTGGGAGCAGTACTTC.